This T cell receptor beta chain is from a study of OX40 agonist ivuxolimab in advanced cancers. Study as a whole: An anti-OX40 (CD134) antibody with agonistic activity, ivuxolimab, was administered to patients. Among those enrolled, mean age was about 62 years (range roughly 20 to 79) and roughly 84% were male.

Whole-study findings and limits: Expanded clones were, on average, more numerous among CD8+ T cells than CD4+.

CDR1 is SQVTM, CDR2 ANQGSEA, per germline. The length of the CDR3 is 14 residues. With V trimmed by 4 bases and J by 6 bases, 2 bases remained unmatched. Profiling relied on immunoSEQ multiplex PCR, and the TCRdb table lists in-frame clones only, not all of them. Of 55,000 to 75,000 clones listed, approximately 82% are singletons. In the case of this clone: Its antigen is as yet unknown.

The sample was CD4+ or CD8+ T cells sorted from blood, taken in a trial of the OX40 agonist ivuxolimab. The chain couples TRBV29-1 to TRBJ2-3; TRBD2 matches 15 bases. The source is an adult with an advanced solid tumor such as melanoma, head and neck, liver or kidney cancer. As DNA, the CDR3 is TGCAGCGTTGGTGGGACTAGCGGGGGGGATACGCAGTATTTT. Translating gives CSVGGTSGGDTQYF.